A selection of T cell receptor beta chains follows, all from one sample in a study of blood T cell repertoires in COVID-19. The repertoire was sequenced with immunoSEQ multiplex PCR; TCRdb's copy has only in-frame clones and lacks some. The table lists 400,000 or so clones, about 89% of them singletons. Sequencing was done on a sample of PBMCs or T cells enriched from blood (not recorded which). These receptor sequences come from a man aged 35-49 years in a cohort exposed to, infected with or recovered from COVID-19 (not recorded which). Both conserved end residues are part of each CDR3. A D gene is named only where the DNA matches it firmly. The size of a clone is reported for some rows only, either as once, few or many, or as a class for expanded clones.

J	V	D	size	CDR3	DNA
TRBJ1-1	TRBV19	TRBD1	once	CASIRTGGYTEAFF	TGTGCCAGTATCCGGACAGGGGGCTACACTGAAGCTTTCTTT
TRBJ1-2	TRBV30	NA	NA	CAWSTGGGYTF	TGTGCCTGGAGTACGGGGGGTGGCTACACCTTC
TRBJ1-1	TRBV5-1	TRBD1	NA	CASSQRTGGMNTEAFF	TGCGCCAGCAGCCAAAGGACAGGGGGAATGAACACTGAAGCTTTCTTT
TRBJ2-5	TRBV9	NA	NA	CASSPGVTPAKETQYF	TGTGCCAGCAGCCCCGGAGTAACCCCCGCCAAGGAGACCCAGTACTTC
TRBJ1-2	TRBV29-1	NA	few	CSVTGGPGYTF	TGCAGCGTTACAGGCGGTCCTGGCTACACCTTC
TRBJ2-1	TRBV5-1	TRBD2	once	CASRWAREGRNEQFF	TGCGCCAGCAGGTGGGCGCGGGAGGGCAGAAATGAGCAGTTCTTC
TRBJ2-6	TRBV6-1	NA	few	CASSEQVLSGANVLTF	TGTGCCAGCAGTGAACAGGTACTCTCTGGGGCCAACGTCCTGACTTTC
TRBJ1-3	TRBV3-1/TRBV3-2	TRBD1	NA	CASSPDRAPSGNTIYF	TGTGCCAGCAGCCCCGACAGGGCCCCCTCTGGAAACACCATATATTTT
TRBJ1-5	TRBV4-1	NA	NA	CASSQERGFSNQPQHF	TGCGCCAGCAGCCAAGAGCGGGGTTTCAGCAATCAGCCCCAGCATTTT
TRBJ2-1	TRBV5-4	TRBD2	NA	CASSSGRTRSYNEQFF	TGTGCCAGCAGTAGCGGGAGGACGAGGTCCTACAATGAGCAGTTCTTC
TRBJ2-1	TRBV9	NA	NA	CASSPRDLQASYNEQFF	TGTGCCAGCAGCCCCCGCGACCTACAGGCCTCCTACAATGAGCAGTTCTTC
TRBJ1-6	TRBV7-9	NA	NA	CASSLGGLENSPLHF	TGTGCCAGCAGCTTAGGGGGACTTGAGAATTCACCCCTCCACTTT
TRBJ1-2	TRBV2	NA	NA	CASSERGRVDGYTF	TGTGCCAGCAGTGAAAGGGGCAGGGTCGATGGCTACACCTTC
TRBJ2-3	TRBV18	NA	NA	CASSPNRPGDVADTQYF	TGTGCCAGCTCACCAAATAGGCCGGGGGACGTGGCAGATACGCAGTATTTT
TRBJ2-1	TRBV3-1/TRBV3-2	NA	NA	CASSPNYNEQFF	TGTGCCAGCAGCCCTAACTACAATGAGCAGTTCTTC
TRBJ1-6	TRBV6-5	NA	NA	CASSHDRNSPLHF	TGTGCCAGCTCTCACGACAGGAATTCACCCCTCCACTTT
TRBJ2-5	TRBV7-9	NA	NA	CASSLVGRAETQYF	TGTGCCAGCAGCTTAGTCGGCAGGGCAGAGACCCAGTACTTC
TRBJ2-3	TRBV9	NA	NA	CASSVALGTRTDTQYF	TGTGCCAGCAGCGTAGCACTAGGAACCCGCACAGATACGCAGTATTTT
TRBJ1-2	TRBV6-5	NA	NA	CASRSDSYGYTF	TGTGCCAGCAGATCCGACAGCTATGGCTACACCTTC
TRBJ1-4	TRBV15	TRBD1	NA	CATSRVGQGNEKLFF	TGTGCCACCAGCAGAGTGGGACAGGGTAATGAAAAACTGTTTTTT
TRBJ2-1	TRBV20-1	NA	once	CSAKQGAEQFF	TGCAGTGCTAAACAGGGCGCTGAGCAGTTCTTC
TRBJ1-5	TRBV19	TRBD1	NA	CASRPQGGQPQHF	TGTGCCAGTAGGCCCCAGGGGGGTCAGCCCCAGCATTTT
TRBJ2-7	TRBV5-1	TRBD1	NA	CASSVPGQGNLYF	TGCGCCAGCAGCGTACCGGGACAGGGGAATTTGTACTTC
TRBJ2-7	TRBV7-2	NA	NA	CASSLVGGERESYEQYF	TGTGCCAGCAGCTTAGTTGGGGGCGAGCGGGAATCCTACGAGCAGTACTTC
TRBJ2-7	TRBV3-1/TRBV3-2	TRBD2	few	CASSQRGRVGLAGTYEQYF	TGTGCCAGCAGCCAGCGGGGGCGTGTGGGACTAGCGGGTACCTACGAGCAGTACTTC
TRBJ1-2	TRBV6-1	NA	NA	CASSEGTSRYGYTF	TGTGCCAGCAGTGAGGGGACATCTAGATATGGCTACACCTTC
TRBJ2-1	TRBV5-1	TRBD2	NA	CASSDRPAGVDYNEQFF	TGCGCCAGCAGCGACCGGCCAGCGGGAGTGGATTACAATGAGCAGTTCTTC
TRBJ2-7	TRBV6-5	TRBD2	NA	CASRATSDRSYEQYF	TGTGCCAGCAGGGCGACTAGCGATCGCTCCTACGAGCAGTACTTC
TRBJ1-3	TRBV6-1	NA	NA	CASSEAGGSGNTIYF	TGTGCCAGCAGTGAAGCGGGAGGCTCTGGAAACACCATATATTTT
TRBJ1-2	TRBV11-2	NA	NA	CASSPGRFYGYTF	TGTGCCAGCAGCCCCGGCAGGTTCTATGGCTACACCTTC
TRBJ2-1	TRBV6-5	NA	NA	CASRLARLSYNEQFF	TGTGCCAGCAGGCTAGCGCGGTTATCCTACAATGAGCAGTTCTTC
TRBJ2-3	TRBV27	NA	NA	CASSFLIATSTDTQYF	TGTGCCAGCAGTTTCCTTATAGCCACCAGTACGGATACGCAGTATTTT
TRBJ2-1	TRBV7-9	NA	once	CASSLASAGEQFF	TGTGCCAGCAGCTTAGCATCAGCGGGTGAGCAGTTCTTC
TRBJ2-7	TRBV21-1	NA	NA	CASRRPRAPYEQYF	TGTGCCAGTCGCCGACCCAGGGCTCCATACGAGCAGTACTTC
TRBJ1-2	TRBV28	TRBD1	NA	CASSPGTGFNYGYTF	TGTGCCAGCAGTCCCGGGACAGGGTTCAACTATGGCTACACCTTC
TRBJ2-6	TRBV27	NA	NA	CASRRGTAASGANVLTF	TGTGCCAGCCGTCGGGGGACAGCCGCCTCTGGGGCCAACGTCCTGACTTTC
TRBJ2-6	TRBV3-1/TRBV3-2	NA	once	CASSQEPGQAGANVLTF	TGTGCCAGCAGCCAAGAACCAGGGCAGGCTGGGGCCAACGTCCTGACTTTC
TRBJ2-2	TRBV6-6	NA	NA	CASSYSYRVNTGELFF	TGTGCCAGCAGTTACTCCTACAGGGTGAACACCGGGGAGCTGTTTTTT
TRBJ1-3	TRBV6-6	NA	NA	CATYSGDGNTIYF	TGTGCCACCTATTCAGGGGATGGAAACACCATATATTTT
TRBJ2-1	TRBV4-1	NA	NA	CASSLKVGGTPYNEQFF	TGCGCCAGCAGCCTCAAGGTAGGAGGGACGCCCTACAATGAGCAGTTCTTC